This passage covers 9 T cell receptor beta chains from one sample sequenced in a study of blood T cells in healthy people across ages. Then a second PCR, running roughly 6 to 11 cycles, was carried out with a sample-barcoded 5' primer and a J-beta primer mix. MiXCR, run by TCRdb on the 5' RACE reads, gives a single entry per CDR3 protein. The profile covers 630,000 or so distinct CDR3 sequences, with 25% to 30% appearing a single time and 15% to 19% taken by the ten largest. The sequenced sample consisted of blood. The receptors originated from a woman aged 80 or over in good health.

At least ten counts were recorded for this clonotype. The gene calls are TRBV4-3 and TRBJ1-2, with 7 bases identical to TRBD1. V shed 4 bases and J 4 bases; nucleotides not matched to a gene: 6. CDR1 and CDR2 (germline): LGHNA, YSLEER. The CDR3 is 14 residues long. Here the CDR3 reads CASSPTGNPYGYTF. The CDR3 nucleotides are TGCGCCAGCAGCCCGACAGGGAACCCCTATGGCTACACCTTC.

This clonotype was counted ten times or more. This chain joins TRBV6-6 and TRBJ1-5; D gene uncertain. The ends were cut back, 5 bases at V and 3 bases at J, with 11 bases in the middle. In germline, CDR1 is MNHNY, CDR2 SVGAGI (reference sequence). The CDR3 is made up of 14 amino acids. CDR3 in DNA: TGTGCCAGCAGTCCGAGGGTAATCAATCAGCCCCAGCATTTT. Translating gives CASSPRVINQPQHF.

This clonotype has ten or more counts. The CDR3 bases are TGTGCCAGCAGCCAGCCGGGACGTACCAGGACAGATACGCAGTATTTT. Translating it yields CASSQPGRTRTDTQYF. V gene TRBV5-4 combines with J gene TRBJ2-3, with D perhaps assigned TRBD1 or TRBD2 (5 bases each). Between the trimmed V and J ends, which lost 4 bases and 3 bases, there was a span of 18 bases. Germline V CDR1 and CDR2: SGHNT, YYREEE (reference sequence). This CDR3 contains 16 residues.

This clonotype was found a few times. The V gene is TRBV20-1, the J gene TRBJ1-1; possibly TRBD1 for D (6 bases). The V end was cut by 3 bases, the J end by 5 bases, with 19 bases between. This CDR3 has 15 residues. The germline gives CDR1 DFQATT, CDR2 SNEGSKA (reference sequence). CDR3: CSASDPLLTGTEAFF. The CDR3 region has the DNA TGCAGTGCTAGTGACCCCCTCCTCACAGGGACTGAAGCTTTCTTT.

The chain employs TRBV5-1 and TRBJ2-3; D might be TRBD2 (6 bases). Trimming removed 2 bases at V and 2 bases at J, with 9 bases between. Looked up from germline, CDR1 is SGHRS and CDR2 is YFSETQ. The CDR3 contains 14 residues. CDR3 coding DNA: TGCGCCAGCAGCTTCGGGAGTGACACAGATACGCAGTATTTT. Its translation: CASSFGSDTDTQYF.

This clonotype was seen ten or more times. The rearrangement uses TRBV5-1 and TRBJ2-3; the D gene is possibly TRBD2 (6 bases). The CDR3 sequence is 14 residues long. Germline V gene sequence: CDR1 SGHRS, CDR2 YFSETQ. The V end lost 0 bases, the J end lost 6 bases, and 11 bases lay between the germline ends. In DNA, the CDR3 is TGCGCCAGCAGCTTGGAGGCGGGATTGGATACGCAGTATTTT. Translating gives CASSLEAGLDTQYF.

This clonotype was seen a handful of times. The V gene is TRBV5-1, the J gene TRBJ2-2; 7 nucleotides agree with TRBD1. CDR1 SGHRS and CDR2 YFSETQ come from the germline V gene. Trimming removed 2 bases from V and 4 bases from J; junction bases left unmatched: 5. The CDR3 has 15 residues. The CDR3 region has the DNA TGCGCCAGCAGCTTTCGACAGGGACCCACCGGGGAGCTGTTTTTT. Its translation: CASSFRQGPTGELFF.

V gene TRBV5-1 combines with J gene TRBJ2-7, with 8 bases fitting TRBD1. Losses at the gene ends were 1 base for V and 6 bases for J; bases not matched to a gene: 9. There are 15 residues in the CDR3. Germline CDR1 SGHRS, CDR2 YFSETQ. CDR3 in DNA: TGCGCCAGCAGCTTGTCCGGGACAGGATACCGCGAGCAGTACTTC. Encoded protein: CASSLSGTGYREQYF.

This chain uses TRBV14 with TRBJ2-3; D is possibly TRBD2 (6 bases). V was cut by 1 base and J by 5 bases, with 10 bases left in between. The V gene's germline CDR1 is SGHDN and CDR2 FVKESK. This CDR3 spans 14 amino acids. The CDR3 coding sequence is TGTGCCAGCAGCCAAGGACTAGTTAGAGATACGCAGTATTTT. It translates to CASSQGLVRDTQYF.